The sequence of this T cell receptor beta chain was determined in a study of blood T cells in healthy people across ages (dated by TCRdb to 2015 to 2017). With respect to the entire study: Template switching captured roughly one uniquely barcoded TCR beta cDNA molecule per two T cells in model experiments. The study measured age-related changes in TCR beta repertoire diversity using deep sequencing normalized with unique cDNA molecular identifiers. Four age groups were formed from the donors: young (average roughly 16 years), middle-aged (approximately 40), aged (more than 55) and long-lived (less than 85). The study analyzed two additional independent replicas of 1 million unique cDNA reads from the same blood draw for two donors, one aged 18 to 29 and one aged 80 or older. Study-level results and caveats: Bulk unsorted PBMC profiling prevented conclusive comparison of naive and antigen-experienced compartments. Estimates of total diversity based on one million sequenced T cells were regarded as lower bounds and as underestimates. Because the CMV infection status of the donors was unknown, age-related changes in expanded clonotypes may potentially have been confounded. Compared with the aged group, more naive CD4+ T cells, fewer expanded clones and increased TCR diversity were shown by the long-lived group, suggesting age selection. Observed TCR beta diversity per million T cells fell roughly linearly with age, and a significant reduction was already apparent by age roughly 40. A strong correlation was found between observed TCR beta diversity and the percentage of naive T cells measured by flow cytometry.

This clonotype turned up a few times. No antigen is known for it. No base quality information exists; no much larger clone differs at one position. The 39 donors, aged about 6 to 95 years, were systemically healthy Caucasian individuals from Russia. Ten milliliters of peripheral blood were collected from each donor into EDTA-treated Vacutainer tubes. PBMCs were isolated by Ficoll-Paque density-gradient centrifugation, with at least 7 million obtained per sample. Total RNA, at least 6 micrograms per sample, was extracted from PBMCs with Trizol reagent. The percentages of naive CD45RAhigh/CD27high T cells were determined by flow cytometry on a PBMC aliquot from every donor. The library was prepared using 5' RACE. The sequencer listed for this sample is Illumina HiSeq 2500. A second roughly 7 to 11 cycle PCR used a sample-barcoded 5' primer and a J-beta primer mix. A template-switch 5' adaptor carrying 12 random nucleotides introduced a unique molecular identifier onto each TCR beta cDNA molecule. At least 3 million CDR3-containing paired-end reads were obtained from each sample. First-strand cDNA synthesis was performed from all RNA using the Mint cDNA synthesis kit, with priming by a TRBC-specific oligonucleotide. After uracil-DNA glycosylase treatment, a first 18-cycle PCR used universal primers M1SS and BC2_uni_R on all cDNA. The original methods were these. For normalization, 1 million high-quality reads, each with a distinct molecular identifier, were randomly selected from each sample. Reads sharing molecular identifiers were discarded rather than binned into consensus sequences. MiTCR, set to a Q25 quality threshold and the strictest error-elimination algorithm, was used for CDR3 identification, clonotype clustering and error correction. Lower-bound total TCR beta diversity was estimated with a nonparametric unseen species model using Euler transformation. Clones were called with MiXCR by TCRdb after fastp trimmed the public reads at Q25, and only in-frame beta chains were retained. CDR3 protein sequences are deduplicated, and each keeps its most common genes and DNA. Here the V and J calls rest on TCRdb's processing, not on the authors' analysis. The table for this sample lists some 850,000 distinct CDR3 sequences; roughly 24% of them were counted only once. The top ten hold 2.5% to 3.5% of the sample.

From the germline V gene (reference sequence), CDR1 is LNHNV and CDR2 is YYDKDF. CDR3 length: 13 amino acids, cysteine to phenylalanine. Only the CDR3 part of the read is kept: 39 bases, read in frame from the first base. V and J are truncated by 1 base and 3 bases respectively, leaving an intervening sequence of 6 bases. The same specimen was also included in a second study, on T cells of mothers and their children. Looking at the second paper: Nine systemically healthy Caucasian individuals served as donors, namely three mothers together with their six children. cDNA synthesis consumed the entire amount of extracted RNA, loaded at approximately 1.6 ug RNA in each 15 ul reaction. In the second PCR, the M1S primer introduced both the sample barcodes and 2-4 random nucleotides. More than 8 million TCR beta CDR3 reads were obtained from each mother, and 2.5 million to 3.5 million reads were obtained from each child. TCR recombination output is similarly shaped by thymic selection in related and unrelated pairs, with a minor effect exerted by inherited differences. Normalized repertoire overlap was always found to be slightly, but never significantly, higher in related mother-child pairs than in unrelated mother-child pairs. No persistent microchimeric T cell clones were found, with a detection sensitivity of approximately 100 clones per million clonotypes. In the study, deep NGS was used to compare the TCR beta repertoires of mothers and children, and features distinguishing related mother-child pairs from unrelated individuals were sought. On average, the children were roughly 11 +/- 4 years old, while the mothers were roughly 40 +/- 4 years old. After adapter ligation was performed with NEBNext reagents, the libraries were sequenced on an Illumina HiSeq 2000 with 100+100 nt paired-end reads. To prevent cross-contamination, the mother and child libraries were prepared a month apart and were sequenced in separate runs. Each donor had between about 450,000 and 2,300,000 distinct TCR beta clonotypes identified. Naive TCR beta clonotypes were estimated from low-frequency clonotypes matched to each donor's FACS-determined naive share, without sorting.

The sequencing sample was made of blood. The rearrangement joined TRBV15 to TRBJ1-2, with the D gene too uncertain to name. The TCR comes from a boy aged 5-17 years in good health. The CDR3 here reads CATSRVGDYGYTF. The DNA sequence is TGTGCCACCAGCAGAGTAGGAGACTATGGCTACACCTTC.